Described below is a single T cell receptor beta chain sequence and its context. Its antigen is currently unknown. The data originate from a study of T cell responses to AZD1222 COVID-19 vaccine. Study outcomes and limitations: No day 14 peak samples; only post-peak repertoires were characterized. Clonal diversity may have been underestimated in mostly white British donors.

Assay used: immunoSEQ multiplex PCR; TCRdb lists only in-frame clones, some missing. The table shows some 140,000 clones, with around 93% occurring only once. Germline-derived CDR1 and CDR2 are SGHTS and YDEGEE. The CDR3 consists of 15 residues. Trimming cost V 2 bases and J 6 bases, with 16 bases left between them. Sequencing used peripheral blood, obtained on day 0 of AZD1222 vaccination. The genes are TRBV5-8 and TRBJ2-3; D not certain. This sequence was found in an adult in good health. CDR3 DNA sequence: TGTGCCAGCAGCTTATACAACGTCGCGGAGGATACGCAGTATTTT. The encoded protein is CASSLYNVAEDTQYF.